The next 18 T cell receptor beta chains were all read from a single sample in a study of cytomegalovirus exposure and HLA in healthy donors. Using immunoSEQ multiplex PCR, the repertoire was profiled, and TCRdb retains in-frame clones only, with some absent. The sample lists 220,000 or so clones, over 80% occurring once. The sequenced sample consisted of PBMCs. Source of these receptors: a woman aged 18-30 years in good health and CMV-seronegative.

The chain combines TRBV5-1 with TRBJ2-1, with D hard to call. The germline V gene encodes CDR1 SGHRS and CDR2 YFSETQ. The CDR3 is 15 amino acids. V was shortened by 4 bases and J by 0 bases, with 11 bases between the two germline ends. Written as DNA, the CDR3 is TGCGCCAGCAGCCTGCCAGGTAGCTCCTACAATGAGCAGTTCTTC. This codes for CASSLPGSSYNEQFF.

This chain links TRBV5-1 with TRBJ1-1; no clear D. Germline lookup yields CDR1 SGHRS and CDR2 YFSETQ. Between the trimmed V and J ends, which lost 9 bases and 0 bases, there was a span of 18 bases. This CDR3 has 15 residues. CDR3 region: CAIPRGLRMNTEAFF. DNA of the CDR3: TGCGCCATCCCCCGAGGGCTCCGTATGAACACTGAAGCTTTCTTT.

This chain joins TRBV27 and TRBJ2-2, with 8 positions matching TRBD2. The CDR3 is 17 amino acids. Germline assignment: CDR1 MNHEY and CDR2 SMNVEV (reference sequence). J gave up 7 bases and V 2 bases, and 12 bases lay outside the gene matches. As DNA, the CDR3 is TGTGCCAGCAGTTTACTGCGGGAGGCTCCTGAGGGCGGGGAGCTGTTTTTT. This sequence encodes CASSLLREAPEGGELFF.

The chain recombines TRBV30 with TRBJ2-3; 9 bases line up with TRBD2. Germline loops: CDR1 GTSNPN, CDR2 SVGIG (reference sequence). V was pared by 4 bases and J by 13 bases, with 9 bases of the junction left unmatched. The CDR3 is made up of 12 amino acids. CDR3 loop: CAWNSGGLPEYF. CDR3 nucleotides: TGTGCCTGGAATAGCGGGGGACTGCCGGAGTATTTT.

The V gene is TRBV6-1, the J gene TRBJ2-2; TRBD2 matches 8 bases. Germline V gene lookup returns CDR1 MNHNS and CDR2 SASEGT. With V trimmed by 7 bases and J by 3 bases, 4 bases remained unmatched. This CDR3 is 14 amino acids long. CDR3 in DNA: TGTGCCAGCAATAAGCGGGAGTACACCGGGGAGCTGTTTTTT. Protein: CASNKREYTGELFF.

This clone was found a few times. This chain links TRBV2 with TRBJ1-2, with 8 positions matching TRBD1. The CDR3 has 16 residues. V was clipped by 2 bases and J by 1 base; unmatched bases: 6. From germline, CDR1 is SNHLY and CDR2 FYNNEI. The CDR3, as DNA: TGTGCCAGCAGTGAACACCCACAGGGGGTTAACTATGGCTACACCTTC. It yields the protein CASSEHPQGVNYGYTF.

The chain carries TRBV5-6 and TRBJ2-1; a possible D gene is TRBD1 (5 bases). Per the germline V gene, CDR1 is SGHDT and CDR2 is YYEEEE. This CDR3 has 13 residues. V dropped 2 bases and J dropped 6 bases, with 9 bases sitting between them. In DNA form, the CDR3 reads TGTGCCAGCAGCTTAAGGGGTTCCAATGAGCAGTTCTTC. This sequence encodes CASSLRGSNEQFF.

The rearrangement uses TRBV6-6 and TRBJ2-7; D is perhaps TRBD2 (6 bases). The CDR3 consists of 15 residues. V lost 2 bases and J 2 bases, leaving 13 bases between the germline ends. Germline V gene sequence: CDR1 MNHNY, CDR2 SVGAGI (reference sequence). The CDR3 sequence is CASSYVPGETYEQYF. In DNA form, the CDR3 reads TGTGCCAGCAGTTACGTTCCGGGGGAAACCTACGAGCAGTACTTC.

In regard to this clone: This CDR3 is also generated by other DNA sequences in the sample. The rearrangement joins TRBV19 to TRBJ2-5; TRBD2 aligns across 14 bases. This CDR3 comprises 16 residues. Germline CDR1 LNHDA, CDR2 SQIVND (reference sequence). With V trimmed by 4 bases and J by 4 bases, 5 bases remained unmatched. The CDR3 nucleotides are TGTGCCAGTAGTACAGGACTAGCGGGAGGTGGAGAGACCCAGTACTTC. Translating gives CASSTGLAGGGETQYF.

The V gene is TRBV11-2, the J gene TRBJ2-2; TRBD2 matches 10 bases. The V and J ends lost 1 base and 7 bases, in that order; junction bases with no gene match: 6. The CDR3 contains 16 residues. Looked up from germline, CDR1 is SGHAT and CDR2 is FQNNGV. CDR3 sequence reads: CASSLVALAGDGELFF. CDR3 DNA sequence: TGTGCCAGCAGCTTAGTAGCTCTAGCGGGAGACGGGGAGCTGTTTTTT.

The V and J genes are TRBV7-2 and TRBJ1-1; 9 positions match TRBD1. Germline CDR1 reads SGHTA; CDR2 reads FQGNSA. V dropped 4 bases and J dropped 0; count of bases not matched to a gene: 12. There are 18 residues in the CDR3. The CDR3 DNA reads as TGTGCCAGCAGCTGGTCAGGCGCTGGGACAGGGTTGAACACTGAAGCTTTCTTT. Protein product: CASSWSGAGTGLNTEAFF.

CDR3 sequence (DNA): TGTGCCAGCAGTGAGGGACTAGCGGATTACAATGAGCAGTTCTTC. It specifies CASSEGLADYNEQFF. This chain joins TRBV6-1 and TRBJ2-1; 11 nucleotides agree with TRBD2. The CDR3 has 15 amino acids. V lost 3 bases to trimming and J lost 4 bases; unmatched junction nucleotides: 2. CDR1 MNHNS and CDR2 SASEGT come from the germline V gene.

The CDR3 reads CASSSLGTGGYEQYF. As DNA, the CDR3 is TGTGCCAGCAGTTCCCTTGGGACAGGGGGCTACGAGCAGTACTTC. The V gene is TRBV28, the J gene TRBJ2-7; 11 bases map to TRBD1. Germline CDR1 and CDR2: MDHEN and SYDVKM. The J segment lost 3 bases and the V segment lost 4 bases, leaving 5 bases of the junction unmatched. The length of the CDR3 is 15 residues.

The rearrangement links TRBV28 to TRBJ2-1, with a tentative D call TRBD2 (5 bases). From germline, CDR1 is MDHEN and CDR2 SYDVKM. This CDR3 comprises 14 residues. Deletions cut 8 bases from V and 1 base from J, with 12 bases between. Here the CDR3 DNA reads TGTGCCAGCGAACTAGAAGGGTCCTACAATGAGCAGTTCTTC. Residues: CASELEGSYNEQFF.

This chain joins TRBV9 and TRBJ1-6; D unclear. Germline CDR1 and CDR2: SGDLS and YYNGEE. The CDR3 is 17 amino acids. Trimming removed 4 bases from V and 8 bases from J, with 22 bases in between. The CDR3 nucleotides are TGTGCCAGCAGCCCGGCCCCCAGGTGGGAGGGAGATTCACCCCTCCACTTT. This encodes CASSPAPRWEGDSPLHF.

J is TRBJ2-7 and V is TRBV6-5, with TRBD1 matching 7 bases. CDR1 MNHEY and CDR2 SVGAGI come from the germline V gene. The CDR3 consists of 15 residues. J was trimmed by 2 bases and V by 4 bases; bases with no gene match: 8. In nucleotides, the CDR3 is TGTGCCAGCAGTTCCCCTTACAGGGGCCCCTACGAGCAGTACTTC. Residues: CASSSPYRGPYEQYF.

The chain employs TRBV11-1 and TRBJ1-1; TRBD1 aligns across 7 bases. The CDR3 covers 15 residues. Germline CDR1 reads SGHAT; CDR2 reads FQDESV (reference sequence). V lost 4 bases, J lost 1 base, and 6 bases stayed unmatched. The chain's CDR3 is CASSSPGTANTEAFF. CDR3 DNA sequence: TGTGCCAGCAGCTCACCCGGGACAGCGAACACTGAAGCTTTCTTT.

The CDR3 sequence: CASSRLNGQGKNIQYF. The CDR3 DNA follows: TGTGCCAGCAGCCGCTTAAATGGACAGGGAAAAAACATTCAGTACTTC. The chain joins TRBV7-9 to TRBJ2-4, with 8 positions matching TRBD1. With V trimmed by 5 bases and J by 4 bases, 10 bases remained unmatched. Germline CDR1 is SEHNR and CDR2 is FQNEAQ (reference sequence). The CDR3 length is 16 residues.